This record concerns one T cell receptor (beta chain) sequence. In the original analysis: Amplification of reference gene primers was used by the study to estimate nucleated cell counts. The protocol was immunoSEQ multiplex PCR, while the TCRdb copy is restricted to in-frame clones and leaves out a portion. That table supplies the V and J calls and clone size; D and trimming were determined from the DNA. The repertoire holds roughly 700,000 clones, with 75% to 90% as singletons. The sample belongs to a study of blood T cell repertoires in COVID-19. Study in general: The United States, Italy and Spain supplied acute and convalescent COVID-19 samples. PBMCs, B-cell-depleted T cells, or T cells provided the cDNA or gDNA that made up the material.

Germline lookup yields CDR1 SGHDN and CDR2 FVKESK. This CDR3 region has 16 residues. V lost 0 bases to trimming and J lost 9 bases, with 15 bases between them. V gene TRBV14 combines with J gene TRBJ1-6; possibly TRBD1 for D (6 bases). The specimen was peripheral blood. This TCR was recovered from a woman aged 18-29 years with acute or convalescent COVID-19. The CDR3 reads CASSQEFSQGASPLHF. The CDR3 bases are TGTGCCAGCAGCCAAGAATTCTCACAGGGTGCTTCACCCCTCCACTTT.